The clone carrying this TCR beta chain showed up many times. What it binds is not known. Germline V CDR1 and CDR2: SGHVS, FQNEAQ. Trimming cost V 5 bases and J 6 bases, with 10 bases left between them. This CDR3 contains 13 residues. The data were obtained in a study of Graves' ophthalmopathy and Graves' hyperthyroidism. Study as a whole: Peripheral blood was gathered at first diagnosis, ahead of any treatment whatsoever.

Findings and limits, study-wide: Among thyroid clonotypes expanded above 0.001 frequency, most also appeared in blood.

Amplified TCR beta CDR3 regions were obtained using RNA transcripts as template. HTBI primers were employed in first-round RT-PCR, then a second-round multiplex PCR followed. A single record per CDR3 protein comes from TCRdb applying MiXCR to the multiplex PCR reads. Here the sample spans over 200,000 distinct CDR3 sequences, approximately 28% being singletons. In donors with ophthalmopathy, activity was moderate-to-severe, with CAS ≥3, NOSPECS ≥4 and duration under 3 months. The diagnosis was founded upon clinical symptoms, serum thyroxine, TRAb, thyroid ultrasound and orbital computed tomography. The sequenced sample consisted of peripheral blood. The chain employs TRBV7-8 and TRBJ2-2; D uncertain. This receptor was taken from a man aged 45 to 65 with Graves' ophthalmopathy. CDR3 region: CASSRGRAGELFF. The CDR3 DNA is TGTGCCAGCAGCCGAGGACGAGCCGGGGAGCTGTTTTTT.